This T cell receptor beta chain was recorded in a study of long-term antiretroviral therapy in people with HIV. The length of the CDR3 is 16 residues. V was pared by 2 bases and J by 2 bases, with 7 bases of the junction left unmatched. Germline assignment: CDR1 SGHVS and CDR2 FQNEAQ. The assay, immunoSEQ v3.0, was run at survey level. Sequencing aimed at roughly 40,000-55,000 T-cell genomes per sample. Profiled with immunoSEQ multiplex PCR; TCRdb holds only in-frame clones, not every one. This table holds fewer than 40,000 clones, around 88% found once. Specimen: unsorted PBMCs, collected just before starting antiretroviral therapy. The sequence was obtained from a woman under 30 with HIV. The chain uses TRBV7-8 and TRBJ2-3, with 7 nucleotides matching TRBD2. CDR3 residues: CASSLPPAGDTDTQYF. The CDR3 nucleotides are TGTGCCAGCAGCTTACCGCCGGCGGGAGACACAGATACGCAGTATTTT. The full variable domain, rest sourced from reference TRBV7-8 and TRBJ2-3, is GAGVSQSPRYKVAKRGQDVALRCDPISGHVSLFWYQQALGQGPEFLTYFQNEAQLDKSGLPSDRFFAERPEGSVSTLKIQRTQQEDSAVYLCASSLPPAGDTDTQYFGPGTRLTVL.